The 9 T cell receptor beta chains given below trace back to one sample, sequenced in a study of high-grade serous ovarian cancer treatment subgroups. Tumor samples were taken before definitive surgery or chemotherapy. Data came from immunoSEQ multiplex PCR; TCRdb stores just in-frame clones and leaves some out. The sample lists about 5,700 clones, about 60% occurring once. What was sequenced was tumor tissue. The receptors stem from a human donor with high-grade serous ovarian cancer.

For the CDR3, the DNA is TGTGCCATTAGCGGGGGGGCCCACGAGCAGTACTTC. Protein product: CAISGGAHEQYF. The V and J genes are TRBV10-3 and TRBJ2-5; TRBD2 matches at 11 bases. The J call may be faulty, since TRBJ2-7 better matches the DNA end. This CDR3 is built from 12 residues. CDR1 is ENHRY and CDR2 is SYGVKD in the germline V gene.

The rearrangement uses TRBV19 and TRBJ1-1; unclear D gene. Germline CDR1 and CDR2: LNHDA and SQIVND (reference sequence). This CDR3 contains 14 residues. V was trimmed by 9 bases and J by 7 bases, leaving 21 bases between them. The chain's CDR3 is CASSPLPGSFEAFF. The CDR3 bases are TGTGCCAGCTCCCCCTTGCCCGGGTCGTTTGAAGCTTTCTTT.

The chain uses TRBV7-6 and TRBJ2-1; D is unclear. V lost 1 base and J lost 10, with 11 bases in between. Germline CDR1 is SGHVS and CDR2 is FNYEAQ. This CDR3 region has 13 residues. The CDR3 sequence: CASSLGAFKEQFF. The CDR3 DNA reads TGTGCCAGCAGCTTAGGCGCCTTTAAGGAGCAGTTCTTC. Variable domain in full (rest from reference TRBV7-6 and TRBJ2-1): GAGVSQSPRYKVTKRGQDVALRCDPISGHVSLYWYRQALGQGPEFLTYFNYEAQQDKSGLPNDRFSAERPEGSISTLTIQRTEQRDSAMYRCASSLGAFKEQFFGPGTRLTVL.

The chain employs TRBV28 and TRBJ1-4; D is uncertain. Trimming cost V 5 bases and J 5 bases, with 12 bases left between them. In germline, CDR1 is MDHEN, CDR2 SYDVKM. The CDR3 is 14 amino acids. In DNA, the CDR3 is TGTGCCAGCAGTCAATCCGGCTCAAATGAAAAACTGTTTTTT. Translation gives CASSQSGSNEKLFF.

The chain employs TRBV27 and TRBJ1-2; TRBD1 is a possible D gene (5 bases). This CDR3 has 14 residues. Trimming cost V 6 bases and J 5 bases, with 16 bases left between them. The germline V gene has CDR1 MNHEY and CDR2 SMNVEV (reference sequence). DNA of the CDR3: TGTGCCAGCAGCTTAGGGACGGGGACTTATGGCTACACCTTC. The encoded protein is CASSLGTGTYGYTF.

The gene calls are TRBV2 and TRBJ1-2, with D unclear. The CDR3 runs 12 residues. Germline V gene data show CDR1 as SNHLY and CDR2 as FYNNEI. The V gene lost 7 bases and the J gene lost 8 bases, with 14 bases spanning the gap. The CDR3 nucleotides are TGTGCCAGCATGGAAGGCATGGGGGGCTACACCTTC. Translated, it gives CASMEGMGGYTF.

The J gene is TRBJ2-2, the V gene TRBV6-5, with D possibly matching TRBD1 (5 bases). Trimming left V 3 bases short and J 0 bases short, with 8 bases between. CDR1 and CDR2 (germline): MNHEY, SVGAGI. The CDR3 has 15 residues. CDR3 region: CASSYDSANTGELFF. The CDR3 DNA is TGTGCCAGCAGTTATGACAGCGCGAACACCGGGGAGCTGTTTTTT.

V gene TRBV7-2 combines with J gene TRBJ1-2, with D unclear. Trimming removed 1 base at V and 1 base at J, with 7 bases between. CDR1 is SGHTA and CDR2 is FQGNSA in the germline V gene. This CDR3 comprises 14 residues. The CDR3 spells CASSLETRNYGYTF. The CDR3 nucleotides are TGTGCCAGCAGCTTAGAAACACGTAACTATGGCTACACCTTC.

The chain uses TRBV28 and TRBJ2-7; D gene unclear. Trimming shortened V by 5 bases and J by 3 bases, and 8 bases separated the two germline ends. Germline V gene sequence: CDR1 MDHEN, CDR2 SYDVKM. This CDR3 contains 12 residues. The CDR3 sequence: CASSAGLYEQYF. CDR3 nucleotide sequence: TGTGCCAGCAGTGCCGGCCTCTACGAGCAGTACTTC.